These T cell receptor beta chains were read from a single sample in a study of cytomegalovirus exposure and HLA in healthy donors. Produced via immunoSEQ multiplex PCR; TCRdb's table is partial and in-frame only. Of 90,000 to 120,000 clones listed, around 60% were seen once; the top ten hold 3.5% to 4%. The specimen sequenced was PBMCs. These receptors came from a man aged 30 to 45 in good health and CMV-seropositive. The CDR3 runs from the conserved cysteine through the conserved F or W. D genes are given only for firm matches. Clone size appears in some rows only: once, few, many, or a class for an expanded clone.

. | TRBJ2-4 | TRBD1 | TRBV28 | CASSSGQVNIQYF | TGTGCCAGCAGTTCGGGACAGGTAAACATTCAGTACTTC
once | TRBJ2-6 | TRBD1 | TRBV14 | CASSQLRGSDPGANVLTF | TGTGCCAGCAGCCAGCTCAGGGGGTCGGATCCTGGGGCCAACGTCCTGACTTTC
. | TRBJ1-1 | . | TRBV5-1 | CASSVGGPDTEAFF | TGCGCCAGCAGCGTCGGGGGGCCCGACACTGAAGCTTTCTTT
. | TRBJ2-7 | TRBD1 | TRBV4-2 | CASSREGAFHEQYF | TGTGCCAGCAGCCGAGAGGGGGCATTCCACGAGCAGTACTTC
. | TRBJ2-3 | TRBD2 | TRBV5-1 | CASSTGVAGGPTDTQYF | TGCGCCAGCAGCACGGGGGTAGCGGGGGGGCCCACAGATACGCAGTATTTT
. | TRBJ2-2 | . | TRBV7-2 | CASSWGHSNTGELFF | TGTGCCAGCAGCTGGGGACATAGTAACACCGGGGAGCTGTTTTTT
. | TRBJ2-7 | . | TRBV7-9 | CAIHTPGNPYEQYF | TGTGCCATCCATACCCCAGGGAACCCCTACGAGCAGTACTTC
. | TRBJ1-2 | TRBD1 | TRBV7-8 | CASTTRGGSNYGYTF | TGTGCCAGCACCACCAGAGGGGGCAGTAACTATGGCTACACCTTC
. | TRBJ2-3 | TRBD1 | TRBV5-4 | CASSPGGSGTDTQYF | TGTGCCAGCAGTCCAGGGGGCTCGGGCACAGATACGCAGTATTTT
. | TRBJ1-3 | TRBD1 | TRBV19 | CASSIRGRGQISGNTIYF | TGTGCCAGTAGTATTCGGGGCAGGGGGCAGATATCTGGAAACACCATATATTTT
. | TRBJ2-7 | TRBD2 | TRBV7-6 | CASSGTRGGQGF | TGTGCCAGCAGCGGAACTCGCGGGGGGCAGGGCTTC
. | TRBJ2-7 | . | TRBV27 | CASSPRHVVSHEQYF | TGTGCCAGCAGTCCCCGCCATGTGGTTAGCCACGAGCAGTACTTC
. | TRBJ1-1 | . | TRBV19 | CASSWVGRVAFF | TGTGCCAGTAGTTGGGTAGGGAGGGTGGCTTTCTTT
. | TRBJ1-1 | . | TRBV7-9 | CSSSFDPGGRTEAFF | TGTTCCAGCAGCTTCGACCCAGGTGGGCGAACTGAAGCTTTCTTT
. | TRBJ1-2 | . | TRBV18 | CASSPDSLYGYTF | TGTGCCAGCTCACCGGACAGCCTCTATGGCTACACCTTC
few | TRBJ1-2 | TRBD1 | TRBV6-5 | CASSYPSGQGYGYTF | TGTGCCAGCAGTTACCCCTCGGGACAGGGGTATGGCTACACCTTC
. | TRBJ1-2 | TRBD1 | TRBV11-3 | CASSGVTGGAYGYTF | TGTGCCAGCAGCGGAGTGACAGGGGGCGCCTATGGCTACACCTTC
. | TRBJ1-1 | TRBD1 | TRBV4-1 | CASSQGTAKNTEAFF | TGCGCCAGCAGCCAGGGGACAGCAAAAAACACTGAAGCTTTCTTT
. | TRBJ1-4 | TRBD1 | TRBV5-6 | CASSHSGTGNNEKLFF | TGTGCCAGCAGCCACTCCGGGACAGGGAATAATGAAAAACTGTTTTTT
few | TRBJ1-6 | TRBD1 | TRBV2 | CAGLGQGGSPLHF | TGTGCCGGGCTTGGACAGGGGGGTTCACCCCTCCACTTT
. | TRBJ1-2 | TRBD1 | TRBV7-9 | CASSKGQGALDGYTF | TGTGCCAGCAGTAAAGGACAGGGAGCCTTGGATGGCTACACCTTC
once | TRBJ2-7 | TRBD2 | TRBV6-1 | CASGGLAGSYEQYF | TGTGCCAGCGGGGGACTAGCGGGGAGTTACGAGCAGTACTTC
. | TRBJ2-3 | TRBD2 | TRBV18 | CASSPPGLTPDTQYF | TGTGCCAGCTCACCTCCGGGACTAACCCCAGATACGCAGTATTTT
few | TRBJ1-3 | . | TRBV11-2 | CASSFAGTLISGNTIYF | TGTGCCAGCAGCTTCGCAGGAACGCTTATCTCTGGAAACACCATATATTTT
. | TRBJ1-3 | TRBD1 | TRBV7-9 | CASSSPVGQGRNTIYF | TGTGCCAGCAGCTCCCCCGTCGGACAGGGAAGAAACACCATATATTTT
. | TRBJ2-5 | TRBD1 | TRBV4-1 | CASSQVFSRGQETQYF | TGCGCCAGCAGCCAAGTGTTCTCCAGGGGGCAAGAGACCCAGTACTTC
. | TRBJ1-5 | TRBD1 | TRBV6-5 | CASRSTGNNQPQHF | TGTGCCAGCAGGTCGACAGGGAACAATCAGCCCCAGCATTTT
. | TRBJ1-1 | . | TRBV29-1 | CSVAPGPEAFF | TGCAGCGTTGCCCCAGGGCCTGAAGCTTTCTTT
. | TRBJ1-2 | TRBD1 | TRBV7-2 | CASSPNSGTGIGYTF | TGTGCCAGCAGCCCCAACTCCGGGACAGGGATTGGCTACACCTTC
. | TRBJ1-6 | TRBD1 | TRBV27 | CASSADRGFSPLHF | TGTGCCAGCAGTGCGGACAGGGGTTTTTCACCCCTCCACTTT
. | TRBJ2-1 | . | TRBV7-2 | CASRDQPSGNEQFF | TGTGCCAGCAGAGACCAGCCCAGCGGGAATGAGCAGTTCTTC
. | TRBJ2-3 | TRBD2 | TRBV10-3 | CAIRGGTSTDTQYF | TGTGCCATACGGGGAGGGACTAGCACAGATACGCAGTATTTT
. | TRBJ1-4 | TRBD1 | TRBV30 | CARTSGQNNEKLFF | TGTGCCAGGACATCGGGACAGAATAATGAAAAACTGTTTTTT
. | TRBJ1-1 | . | TRBV2 | CASKFGGNTEAFF | TGTGCCAGCAAGTTTGGGGGCAACACTGAAGCTTTCTTT
. | TRBJ1-1 | . | TRBV29-1 | CSVGKTANTEAFF | TGCAGCGTCGGTAAGACAGCTAACACTGAAGCTTTCTTT
. | TRBJ2-1 | TRBD1 | TRBV6-5 | CASSSGQGGQFF | TGTGCCAGCAGTTCGGGACAGGGTGGGCAGTTCTTC
few | TRBJ2-7 | . | TRBV7-9 | CASSRLGDQQYF | TGTGCCAGCAGCCGCCTAGGTGACCAGCAGTACTTC
. | TRBJ1-2 | TRBD1 | TRBV29-1 | CSVDPTGAGGYTF | TGCAGCGTTGACCCTACAGGGGCGGGGGGCTACACCTTC
. | TRBJ1-3 | . | TRBV6-5 | CASSYSTLGAGNTIYF | TGTGCCAGCAGTTACTCGACTTTGGGTGCCGGAAACACCATATATTTT
. | TRBJ2-5 | . | TRBV30 | CAWSVTGEGTQYF | TGTGCCTGGAGTGTGACAGGGGAGGGGACCCAGTACTTC
. | TRBJ2-7 | . | TRBV7-5 | CARSLVFPSGQGRIEQYF | TGTGCCAGAAGCTTAGTCTTCCCGAGTGGTCAGGGCCGTATCGAGCAGTACTTC
. | TRBJ2-3 | . | TRBV11-3 | CASSLGSSRTDTQYF | TGTGCCAGCAGCTTAGGGAGCAGCCGCACAGATACGCAGTATTTT
. | TRBJ1-1 | . | TRBV6-4 | CASPLGVMNTEAFF | TGTGCCAGCCCCCTAGGAGTTATGAACACTGAAGCTTTCTTT
. | TRBJ2-2 | TRBD2 | TRBV11-1 | CASRLERGGGTGELFF | TGTGCCAGCAGATTAGAGCGGGGGGGCGGCACCGGGGAGCTGTTTTTT
. | TRBJ2-5 | TRBD1 | TRBV5-4 | CASSGDRGAQETQYF | TGTGCCAGCAGCGGAGACAGGGGAGCGCAAGAGACCCAGTACTTC
. | TRBJ1-2 | . | TRBV5-1 | CASSLDRVYGYTF | TGCGCCAGCAGCTTGGACAGGGTCTATGGCTACACCTTC
. | TRBJ2-7 | TRBD2 | TRBV7-6 | CASSLVAGESSYEQYF | TGTGCCAGCAGCTTAGTGGCGGGGGAAAGCTCCTACGAGCAGTACTTC
. | TRBJ2-3 | . | TRBV2 | CASPGGSENTQYF | TGTGCCAGCCCAGGCGGTAGCGAAAATACGCAGTATTTT
. | TRBJ2-7 | . | TRBV5-1 | CASSLLGQLYEQYF | TGCGCCAGCAGCTTGTTGGGACAACTCTACGAGCAGTACTTC
. | TRBJ2-3 | . | TRBV19 | CASRPAGTDTQYF | TGTGCCAGTAGACCAGCGGGCACCGATACGCAGTATTTT
. | TRBJ2-2 | TRBD2 | TRBV5-4 | CASSTLAGISGELFF | TGTGCCAGCAGCACGCTAGCGGGGATTTCGGGAGAGCTGTTTTTT